Shown below are 26 T cell receptor beta chains from a single sample sequenced in a study of blood T cells in healthy people across ages. Combining a sample-barcoded 5' primer with a J-beta primer mix, a second PCR ran for roughly 6 to 12 cycles. TCRdb passed the 5' RACE reads through MiXCR, listing each CDR3 protein once. The profile covers 1.5 million or so distinct CDR3 sequences, with around 42% appearing a single time and around 8% taken by the ten largest. Sequenced material: blood. Receptors originate from a woman aged 18-29 years in good health.

The chain joins TRBV29-1 to TRBJ1-2; maybe TRBD1 (6 bases). This CDR3 has 14 amino acids. V lost 5 bases and J lost 7, with 20 bases in between. Looked up from germline, CDR1 is SQVTM and CDR2 is ANQGSEA. The CDR3 spells CSVSDITGTCGYTF. The CDR3 DNA is TGCAGCGTTTCAGATATTACAGGGACCTGTGGCTACACCTTC. Complete variable domain (other parts from reference TRBV29-1 and TRBJ1-2): SAVISQKPSRDICQRGTSLTIQCQVDSQVTMMFWYRQQPGQSLTLIATANQGSEATYESGFVIDKFPISRPNLTFSTLTVSNMSPEDSSIYLCSVSDITGTCGYTFGSGTRLTVV.

This clonotype was recorded a few times. J is TRBJ2-5 and V is TRBV12-3 or TRBV12-4; D may be TRBD1 or TRBD2 (6 bases each). The CDR3 covers 13 residues. Trimming took off 8 bases at V and 5 bases at J, with 15 bases between the two ends. The CDR3 DNA is TGTGCCAGCCGCGAACAGGGAGGCGAGACCCAGTACTTC. Amino acids: CASREQGGETQYF.

V is TRBV7-9 and J is TRBJ2-3; 10 nucleotides match TRBD2. The CDR3 loop spans 14 amino acids. V lost 4 bases and J lost 6; bases outside the gene matches: 4. CDR1 and CDR2 (germline): SEHNR, FQNEAQ (reference sequence). CDR3: CASSSMTSGDTQYF. Here the CDR3 DNA reads TGTGCCAGCAGCTCGATGACTAGCGGGGATACGCAGTATTTT.

This clonotype was recorded a few times. The chain recombines TRBV7-2 with TRBJ2-5; D is perhaps TRBD2 (5 bases). The CDR3 is 14 residues long. Trimming removed 0 bases from V and 7 bases from J, with 12 bases in between. Germline loops: CDR1 SGHTA, CDR2 FQGNSA. The CDR3 spells CASSLAEGLGTQYF. In nucleotides, the CDR3 is TGTGCCAGCAGCTTAGCTGAGGGTTTGGGGACCCAGTACTTC.

The V and J genes are TRBV20-1 and TRBJ2-7, with D maybe TRBD2 (6 bases). The CDR3 length is 13 residues. V lost 1 base, J lost 10 bases, and 17 bases lay in between. Germline CDR1 is DFQATT and CDR2 is SNEGSKA (reference sequence). CDR3 in amino acids: CSARVDILALQYF. The CDR3 bases are TGCAGTGCTAGAGTGGATATACTAGCCCTTCAGTACTTC.

This rearrangement joins TRBV4-1 to TRBJ1-2; tentative D call: TRBD1 (5 bases). This CDR3 region has 16 residues. V dropped 3 bases and J dropped 0 bases, with 14 bases sitting between them. Per germline, CDR1 MGHRA and CDR2 YSYEKL. CDR3 DNA sequence: TGCGCCAGCAGCCACCCAAGGGACGGATCTAACTATGGCTACACCTTC. Residues: CASSHPRDGSNYGYTF.

The genes are TRBV3-1 and TRBJ2-4; 9 bases align to TRBD2. The DNA end is a closer match to TRBJ2-5, so the J assignment may be wrong. The CDR3 extends over 15 amino acids. Germline V gives CDR1 LGHDT, CDR2 YNNKEL (reference sequence). The CDR3 DNA is TGTGCCAGCAGCCATGATGGGACTAGCCGGGAGACCCAGTACTTC. Encoded protein: CASSHDGTSRETQYF.

Worth noting for this clonotype: A read error may explain this, as a much larger clone is one base away. The V call is TRBV27, the J call TRBJ2-7; 9 bases are a match to TRBD1. The length of the CDR3 is 14 residues. CDR1 MNHEY and CDR2 SMNVEV come from the germline V gene (reference sequence). After removal of 2 bases from V and 3 bases from J, the junction contained 2 bases not matched to a gene. The CDR3 DNA follows: TGTGCCAGCAGTTTAACGGGACAGGGCTACGAGCAGTACTTC. Protein product: CASSLTGQGYEQYF.

The chain combines TRBV29-1 with TRBJ1-5; maybe TRBD1 (6 bases). CDR3 length equals 11 residues. Germline CDR1 SQVTM, CDR2 ANQGSEA. The V end was cut by 7 bases, the J end by 12 bases, with 16 bases between. This CDR3 reads CSAGEGSLQHF. The CDR3 nucleotides read TGCAGCGCAGGGGAGGGGTCTCTCCAGCATTTT.

The V call is TRBV27, the J call TRBJ2-1, with 9 bases aligning to TRBD2. The CDR3 covers 16 residues. V lost 0 bases and J lost 4; bases outside the gene matches: 4. Germline V gene data show CDR1 as MNHEY and CDR2 as SMNVEV (reference sequence). CDR3 DNA: TGTGCCAGCAGTTTATCTCCTAGCGGGACTTACAATGAGCAGTTCTTC. As protein: CASSLSPSGTYNEQFF.

V and J are TRBV30 and TRBJ2-7; possibly TRBD1 for D (5 bases). The ends were cut back, 1 base at V and 6 bases at J, with 7 bases in the middle. From germline, CDR1 is GTSNPN and CDR2 SVGIG (reference sequence). The CDR3 sequence is 11 residues long. This chain's CDR3 is CAWSDGAEQYF. DNA for the CDR3: TGTGCCTGGAGTGATGGGGCCGAGCAGTACTTC.

The CDR3 reads CAISESPSGANEQFF. The DNA for the CDR3 is TGTGCCATCAGTGAGTCGCCTAGCGGGGCGAATGAGCAGTTCTTC. This chain uses TRBV10-3 with TRBJ2-1; 9 nucleotides line up with TRBD2. The ends lost 0 bases at V and 7 bases at J; junction bases unmatched: 4. The germline gives CDR1 ENHRY, CDR2 SYGVKD. The CDR3 has 15 residues.

The chain is built from TRBV3-1 and TRBJ2-3, with D perhaps given as TRBD1 or TRBD2 (5 bases each). The V gene lost 5 bases and the J gene lost 8 bases, with 20 bases spanning the gap. CDR1 and CDR2 (germline): LGHDT, YNNKEL (reference sequence). The CDR3 is 15 amino acids. The CDR3 DNA reads TGTGCCAGCAGCGTACCCGGGACCCTCGTAGGTACGCAGTATTTT. Encoded protein: CASSVPGTLVGTQYF.

The CDR3 spells CASRPRNRLTFF. CDR3 in DNA: TGTGCCAGCAGGCCTCGGAACAGGCTCACTTTCTTT. V and J are TRBV2 and TRBJ1-1; D is perhaps TRBD1 (5 bases). The germline V and J ends were trimmed by 6 bases and 12 bases, with 17 bases remaining between them. The CDR3 consists of 12 residues. CDR1 is SNHLY, CDR2 FYNNEI, per germline. The whole variable domain, remainder taken from reference TRBV2 and TRBJ1-1, is EPEVTQTPSHQVTQMGQEVILRCVPISNHLYFYWYRQILGQKVEFLVSFYNNEISEKSEIFDDQFSVERPDGSNFTLKIRSTKLEDSAMYFCASRPRNRLTFFGQGTRLTVV.

This clonotype has more than one count but fewer than ten. The rearrangement joins TRBV27 to TRBJ2-7, with 7 bases fitting TRBD1. The CDR3 sequence is 13 residues long. J gave up 7 bases and V 4 bases, and 7 bases lay outside the gene matches. Germline V gene lookup returns CDR1 MNHEY and CDR2 SMNVEV (reference sequence). The CDR3 nucleotides read TGTGCCAGCAGTTCCGACAGGGTCGAGGAGCAGTACTTC. Amino acid sequence: CASSSDRVEEQYF.

The V gene is TRBV6-5, the J gene TRBJ2-7; 8 nucleotides line up with TRBD1. Germline CDR1 MNHEY, CDR2 SVGAGI. The CDR3 has 12 residues. The ends lost 2 bases at V and 10 bases at J; junction bases unmatched: 4. The CDR3 region has the DNA TGTGCCAGCAGTTACACTCAGGGGGCTCAGTACTTC. It translates to CASSYTQGAQYF.

This clonotype occurred once. V and J are TRBV12-3 or TRBV12-4 and TRBJ2-7, with D maybe TRBD2 (6 bases). This CDR3 contains 14 residues. Deletions cut 0 bases from V and 7 bases from J, with 13 bases between. CDR3: CASSLAAASVEQYF. The CDR3 DNA reads TGTGCCAGCAGTTTAGCGGCGGCTAGCGTTGAGCAGTACTTC.

This clonotype was counted only a few times. This chain joins TRBV11-2 and TRBJ1-2; weak D call: TRBD1 (5 bases). Germline CDR1 SGHAT, CDR2 FQNNGV. V gave up 7 bases and J gave up 5 bases, with 14 bases separating them. The CDR3 has 13 residues. The CDR3 DNA reads TGTGCCAGCACCCTAAATCAGGGATATGGCTACACCTTC. Translating it yields CASTLNQGYGYTF.

The gene calls are TRBV3-1 and TRBJ2-1, with D perhaps matching TRBD2 (6 bases). Germline-derived CDR1 and CDR2 are LGHDT and YNNKEL (reference sequence). CDR3 size: 14 residues. Deletions cut 8 bases from V and 2 bases from J, with 13 bases between. The CDR3 is CASDEWGAYNEQFF. In DNA form, the CDR3 reads TGTGCCAGCGACGAATGGGGGGCCTACAATGAGCAGTTCTTC.

The chain uses TRBV6-2 or TRBV6-3 and TRBJ2-1; TRBD2 might be the D (6 bases). Per germline, CDR1 MNHEY and CDR2 SVGEGT. Trimming cost V 7 bases and J 9 bases, with 22 bases left between them. There are 15 residues in the CDR3. In DNA, the CDR3 is TGTGCCAGCAAATTAGTGGGGGTCCGGGGAGGTGAGCAGTTCTTC. It yields the protein CASKLVGVRGGEQFF.

V is TRBV20-1 and J is TRBJ2-7; 7 bases agree with TRBD1. TRBJ2-5 explains the end of the DNA better; the J call may be wrong. This CDR3 spans 16 amino acids. The germline V gene has CDR1 DFQATT and CDR2 SNEGSKA (reference sequence). CDR3 loop: CSARVSRDSSQETQYF. The CDR3 DNA reads as TGCAGTGCTAGAGTTTCTAGGGACAGCTCCCAAGAGACCCAGTACTTC.

This clonotype has just a few counts. J is TRBJ2-1 and V is TRBV7-9; D ambiguous. Between the trimmed V and J ends, which lost 1 base and 3 bases, there was a span of 7 bases. Germline values: CDR1 SEHNR, CDR2 FQNEAQ (reference sequence). This CDR3 has 14 amino acids. CDR3 sequence: CASSLVPIYNEQFF. As DNA, the CDR3 is TGTGCCAGCAGCTTAGTCCCGATCTACAATGAGCAGTTCTTC.

The V call is TRBV30, the J call TRBJ1-1; D perhaps matches TRBD1 (5 bases). The CDR3 is 12 residues long. The V and J ends lost 2 bases and 6 bases respectively, with 10 bases between them. Germline CDR1 GTSNPN, CDR2 SVGIG (reference sequence). The CDR3 region is CAWSRDASEAFF. For the CDR3, the DNA is TGTGCCTGGAGTCGGGACGCCTCTGAAGCTTTCTTT.

This rearrangement joins TRBV2 to TRBJ2-7, with TRBD2 matching over 11 bases. This CDR3 spans 14 amino acids. The ends lost 6 bases at V and 2 bases at J; junction bases unmatched: 3. Germline V CDR1 and CDR2: SNHLY, FYNNEI. In DNA, the CDR3 is TGTGCCAGCAGGGAGACTAGCGGGGCCTACGAGCAGTACTTC. This encodes CASRETSGAYEQYF.

The chain carries TRBV28 and TRBJ1-2, with D possibly TRBD1 on 6 matching bases. V was trimmed by 5 bases and J by 7 bases, leaving 17 bases between them. The CDR3 has 14 amino acids. Germline lookup yields CDR1 MDHEN and CDR2 SYDVKM. Here the CDR3 DNA reads TGTGCCAGCAGTCTTCAGACAGGAGGTGTTGGCTACACCTTC. It translates to CASSLQTGGVGYTF.

There are many counts of this clonotype. V is TRBV7-2 and J is TRBJ2-7, with 11 nucleotides matching TRBD2. The CDR3 totals 16 residues. V lost 5 bases to trimming and J lost 3 bases; unmatched junction nucleotides: 9. Germline CDR1 reads SGHTA; CDR2 reads FQGNSA. CDR3 sequence (DNA): TGTGCCAGCAGCCCGGGACTAGCGGCCTTTTACTACGAGCAGTACTTC. Protein: CASSPGLAAFYYEQYF.